These T cell receptor beta chains were read from a single sample in a study of blood T cells in healthy people across ages. TCRdb fed the 5' RACE reads into MiXCR, producing one record per CDR3 protein. This repertoire shows around 1.7 million distinct CDR3 sequences, approximately 30% found once; its top ten account for 7.7%. Sequencing was performed on blood. Receptor source: a woman aged 25 to 39 in good health. Each CDR3 is given with its conserved first and last residue. Each record gives: J gene, D gene, V gene, clone size, CDR3 DNA, CDR3 protein. A D gene is named only where the DNA matches it firmly. Only some rows state a clone size, as once, few, many or a class for expanded clones.

J: TRBJ1-2; D: TRBD1; V: TRBV5-5; size: few; DNA: TGTGCCAGCAGCTTGGCCGGGACAGGGAGCTATGGCTACACCTTC; CDR3: CASSLAGTGSYGYTF
J: TRBJ2-7; D: -; V: TRBV6-5; size: -; DNA: TGTGCCAGCAGTACAGACATGGGACCGTACGAGCAGTACTTC; CDR3: CASSTDMGPYEQYF
J: TRBJ1-1; D: -; V: TRBV3-1; size: few; DNA: TGTGCCAGCAGCCAACTTGGGGGCCCCACTGAAGCTTTCTTT; CDR3: CASSQLGGPTEAFF
J: TRBJ2-7; D: -; V: TRBV20-1; size: -; DNA: TGCAGTGCTCCCGACGGCGCCTACGAGCAGTACTTC; CDR3: CSAPDGAYEQYF
J: TRBJ1-1; D: -; V: TRBV5-1; size: -; DNA: TGCGCCAGCAGCCAGGTGAACCTCAGGGAAGCGAACACTGAGGCTTTCTTT; CDR3: CASSQVNLREANTEAFF
J: TRBJ2-7; D: TRBD2; V: TRBV5-1; size: few; DNA: TGCGCCAGCAGCTTTTTTCCCGGGACTACCTACGAGCAGTACTTC; CDR3: CASSFFPGTTYEQYF
J: TRBJ1-1; D: -; V: TRBV4-2; size: -; DNA: TGTGCCAGCAGCCAAGATGGGTCTGAAGCTTTCTTT; CDR3: CASSQDGSEAFF
J: TRBJ1-1; D: -; V: TRBV7-3; size: few; DNA: TGTGCCAGCAGCAAATTACTTGACACTGAAGCTTTCTTT; CDR3: CASSKLLDTEAFF
J: TRBJ1-5; D: -; V: TRBV6-6; size: few; DNA: TGTGCCAGTACTAGCGCGGATCCTGGCAATCAGCCCCAGCATTTT; CDR3: CASTSADPGNQPQHF
J: TRBJ1-4; D: -; V: TRBV28; size: few; DNA: TGTGCCGGCAGTTTACCCCCCGACGGGACCCTGTTTTTT; CDR3: CAGSLPPDGTLFF
J: TRBJ2-7; D: TRBD2; V: TRBV7-2; size: -; DNA: TGTGCCAGCAGCTTAGTAGGCGGGGGGGATTTTAAATACGAGCAGTACTTC; CDR3: CASSLVGGGDFKYEQYF
J: TRBJ1-1; D: TRBD1; V: TRBV5-1; size: -; DNA: TGCGCCAGCAGCCCTGGACAGGCGCCGGGCGATGAAGCTTTCTTT; CDR3: CASSPGQAPGDEAFF
J: TRBJ2-7; D: -; V: TRBV11-1; size: few; DNA: TGTGCCAGCAGCTTTAATCAGCCCCTCGAGCAGTACTTC; CDR3: CASSFNQPLEQYF
J: TRBJ2-1; D: -; V: TRBV3-1; size: many; DNA: TGTGCCAGCAGCTCAGGGGGGGGCAAGCAGTTCTTC; CDR3: CASSSGGGKQFF
J: TRBJ2-5; D: -; V: TRBV2; size: many; DNA: TGTGCCAGCAGTGAAATTGGTGAGACCCAGTACTTC; CDR3: CASSEIGETQYF
J: TRBJ2-3; D: TRBD2; V: TRBV5-6; size: -; DNA: TGTGCCAGCAGCCTGTTCCTGGCTAGCGGGGGGACAGATACGCAGTATTTT; CDR3: CASSLFLASGGTDTQYF
J: TRBJ2-7; D: -; V: TRBV24-1; size: -; DNA: TGTGCCACCAGAGGGATCCAGTACTTC; CDR3: CATRGIQYF
J: TRBJ1-5; D: TRBD1; V: TRBV20-1; size: -; DNA: TGCAGTGCTAGACCGACAGGGATCAAGCAGCCCCAGCATTTT; CDR3: CSARPTGIKQPQHF
J: TRBJ2-1; D: -; V: TRBV14; size: few; DNA: TGTGCCAGCAGCCATGGGACTTGGCAGTTCTTC; CDR3: CASSHGTWQFF
J: TRBJ2-3; D: TRBD1; V: TRBV29-1; size: few; DNA: TGCAGCGTCTCGACAGGGCCCACAGATACGCAGTATTTT; CDR3: CSVSTGPTDTQYF
J: TRBJ1-1; D: -; V: TRBV29-1; size: few; DNA: TGCAGCGTTGAGGATAAGGGGGGGACTGAAGCTTTCTTT; CDR3: CSVEDKGGTEAFF
J: TRBJ2-7; D: -; V: TRBV2; size: few; DNA: TGTGCCAGCCACCGGGCCCCACAATACGAGCAGTACTTC; CDR3: CASHRAPQYEQYF